The 24 T cell receptor beta chains below were found in one sample sequenced in a study of OX40 agonist ivuxolimab in advanced cancers. Measured with immunoSEQ multiplex PCR; TCRdb has only the in-frame clones, and not every one. The sample has 80,000 or so clones; over 75% are singletons. Sequences were derived from CD4+ or CD8+ T cells sorted from blood, sampled in a trial of the OX40 agonist ivuxolimab. These receptors all come from an adult with an advanced solid tumor such as melanoma, head and neck, liver or kidney cancer.

This clone appeared once. The chain has TRBV5-6 and TRBJ1-5; a possible D gene is TRBD1 (6 bases). V was cut by 4 bases and J by 3 bases, with 11 bases left in between. The CDR3 totals 14 residues. Germline V gene sequence: CDR1 SGHDT, CDR2 YYEEEE. DNA of the CDR3: TGTGCCAGCAGCCAAGGACAGATCAATCAGCCCCAGCATTTT. The encoded protein is CASSQGQINQPQHF.

The chain links TRBV28 to TRBJ1-4; D possibly corresponds to TRBD1 (6 bases). This CDR3 comprises 18 residues. Germline V lookup: CDR1 MDHEN, CDR2 SYDVKM. The V end was cut by 2 bases, the J end by 0 bases, with 16 bases between. CDR3 sequence (DNA): TGTGCCAGCAGTTTAATGGCAGGGGAAGGGGCAACTAATGAAAAACTGTTTTTT. It translates to CASSLMAGEGATNEKLFF. The full variable domain, rest sourced from reference TRBV28 and TRBJ1-4, is DVKVTQSSRYLVKRTGEKVFLECVQDMDHENMFWYRQDPGLGLRLIYFSYDVKMKEKGDIPEGYSVSREKKERFSLILESASTNQTSMYLCASSLMAGEGATNEKLFFGSGTQLSVL.

Written as DNA, the CDR3 is TGTGCCAGTGGGTTTGTCTACGAGCAGTACGTC. This codes for CASGFVYEQYV. This chain joins TRBV6-1 and TRBJ2-7; D is uncertain. The V end lost 9 bases, the J end lost 3 bases, and 9 bases lay between the germline ends. The CDR3 is 11 residues long. In germline, CDR1 is MNHNS, CDR2 SASEGT.

The V and J genes are TRBV10-3 and TRBJ1-5; D is perhaps TRBD1 (5 bases). V was trimmed by 4 bases and J by 4 bases, leaving 8 bases between them. CDR1 and CDR2 from the germline V gene are ENHRY and SYGVKD. The CDR3 is made up of 13 amino acids. The CDR3 DNA reads TGTGCCATCAGTGGAGACAGAAATCAGCCCCAGCATTTT. It yields the protein CAISGDRNQPQHF.

This clone was found a few times. J is TRBJ2-3 and V is TRBV6-6; the D is unclear. Trimming removed 7 bases at V and 2 bases at J, with 10 bases between. The CDR3 is made up of 13 amino acids. The germline gives CDR1 MNHNY, CDR2 SVGAGI (reference sequence). CDR3 sequence reads: CASTQRFTDTQYF. As DNA, the CDR3 is TGTGCCAGCACACAGCGCTTCACAGATACGCAGTATTTT.

This clone was seen a few times. The CDR3 spells CASSQTRSSYEQYF. CDR3 sequence (DNA): TGTGCCAGCTCCCAGACACGAAGCTCCTACGAGCAGTACTTC. The chain is built from TRBV18 and TRBJ2-7; D is unresolved. Germline CDR1 and CDR2: KGHSH and LQKENI. Trimming removed 6 bases from V and 0 bases from J, with 12 bases in between. The CDR3 consists of 14 residues.

The chain carries TRBV5-4 and TRBJ2-1, with 8 bases matching TRBD2. Germline V gene data show CDR1 as SGHNT and CDR2 as YYREEE (reference sequence). V lost 4 bases, J lost 6 bases, and 15 bases stayed unmatched. The CDR3 is made up of 17 amino acids. Here the CDR3 reads CASSPRGGTSRGNEQFF. The DNA of the CDR3 is TGTGCCAGCAGCCCCCGGGGGGGGACTTCAAGAGGCAATGAGCAGTTCTTC.

The chain couples TRBV7-6 to TRBJ2-3, with D tentatively TRBD1 (6 bases). V lost 3 bases and J lost 0, with 7 bases in between. The CDR3 totals 14 residues. Germline CDR1 and CDR2: SGHVS and FNYEAQ. The CDR3 coding sequence is TGTGCCAGCAGCTTCAGGGGCAGCACAGATACGCAGTATTTT. This gives the protein CASSFRGSTDTQYF.

This clone was picked up a small number of times. The chain carries TRBV5-6 and TRBJ2-7; D uncertain. CDR3 length equals 13 residues. CDR1 is SGHDT, CDR2 YYEEEE, per germline. Trimming left V 1 base short and J 1 base short, with 6 bases between. CDR3 residues: CASSLIRSYEQYF. CDR3 sequence (DNA): TGTGCCAGCAGCTTGATCAGGTCCTACGAGCAGTACTTC.

This clone was observed once. The CDR3 nucleotides are TGCGCCAGCAGCTGGGGGGACAGGGGAGATCAGCCCCAGCATTTT. Its translation: CASSWGDRGDQPQHF. The chain combines TRBV5-1 with TRBJ1-5; 10 bases fit TRBD1. CDR3 length equals 15 residues. Trimming took 3 bases from V and 5 from J; bases not matched to a gene: 5. CDR1 SGHRS and CDR2 YFSETQ come from the germline V gene. The variable domain in full, with the rest retrieved from reference TRBV5-1 and TRBJ1-5, is KAGVTQTPRYLIKTRGQQVTLSCSPISGHRSVSWYQQTPGQGLQFLFEYFSETQRNKGNFPGRFSGRQFSNSRSEMNVSTLELGDSALYLCASSWGDRGDQPQHFGDGTRLSIL.

The CDR3 region has the DNA TGTGCCAGCTCACCAAGGGGAACAGATACGCAGTATTTT. Protein: CASSPRGTDTQYF. This chain uses TRBV18 with TRBJ2-3; the D gene is possibly TRBD1 (5 bases). V lost 2 bases to trimming and J lost 3 bases, with 6 bases between them. The germline gives CDR1 KGHSH, CDR2 LQKENI. The CDR3 runs to 13 residues.

The chain carries TRBV7-9 and TRBJ1-5, with 8 nucleotides matching TRBD1. With V trimmed by 4 bases and J by 5 bases, 4 bases remained unmatched. Germline loops: CDR1 SEHNR, CDR2 FQNEAQ (reference sequence). The CDR3 consists of 14 residues. The CDR3 coding sequence is TGTGCCAGCAGCTCGACAGGGGTTTATCAGCCCCAGCATTTT. It codes for CASSSTGVYQPQHF.

This chain uses TRBV5-5 with TRBJ1-3; 8 positions match TRBD1. From germline, CDR1 is SGHKS and CDR2 YYEKEE (reference sequence). The junction had 11 bases not matched to a gene; V was cut back by 4 bases and J by 2 bases. This CDR3 is 17 amino acids long. The CDR3 protein is CASSRGTGLRAGNTIYF. For the CDR3, the DNA is TGTGCCAGCAGCAGAGGGACAGGCCTTAGGGCTGGAAACACCATATATTTT.

The chain has TRBV18 and TRBJ1-1; D uncertain. V was clipped by 2 bases and J by 3 bases, with 10 bases between them. The length of the CDR3 is 14 residues. Germline loops: CDR1 KGHSH, CDR2 LQKENI. The CDR3 protein is CASSPSPLDTEAFF. In DNA form, the CDR3 reads TGTGCCAGCTCACCATCCCCACTGGACACTGAAGCTTTCTTT.

This clone was observed once. V gene TRBV2 combines with J gene TRBJ2-3, with D uncertain. Germline V gene lookup returns CDR1 SNHLY and CDR2 FYNNEI. Trimming shortened V by 4 bases and J by 6 bases, and 8 bases separated the two germline ends. The CDR3 covers 12 residues. The CDR3 nucleotides read TGTGCCAGCAGTGGAGACTTGGATACGCAGTATTTT. It encodes CASSGDLDTQYF.

At least ten counts were recorded for this clone. The gene calls are TRBV6-5 and TRBJ1-5; D unresolved. V was cut by 2 bases and J by 6 bases, with 14 bases left in between. The germline CDR1 and CDR2 sequences are MNHEY and SVGAGI. The CDR3 totals 15 residues. The DNA for the CDR3 is TGTGCCAGCAGTTACGCCAGCGGGAGCGGTCAGCCCCAGCATTTT. It codes for CASSYASGSGQPQHF.

The V call is TRBV5-1, the J call TRBJ2-3; D remains unclear. This CDR3 spans 14 amino acids. The germline V gene has CDR1 SGHRS and CDR2 YFSETQ. The V end lost 3 bases, the J end lost 0 bases, and 8 bases lay between the germline ends. The CDR3 protein is CASSWGTSTDTQYF. Here the CDR3 DNA reads TGCGCCAGCAGCTGGGGTACTAGCACAGATACGCAGTATTTT.

The gene calls are TRBV2 and TRBJ2-4; TRBD1 or TRBD2 may be the D gene (5 bases each). The CDR3 loop spans 13 amino acids. The germline V gene has CDR1 SNHLY and CDR2 FYNNEI. V lost 2 bases, J lost 7 bases, and 9 bases lay in between. The DNA for the CDR3 is TGTGCCAGCAGTGAATTGAGGGACAACATTCAGTACTTC. Its protein product is CASSELRDNIQYF.

Only a few counts were recorded for this clone. The chain carries TRBV6-1 and TRBJ2-6; 7 bases fit TRBD2. The length of the CDR3 is 15 residues. Germline V gives CDR1 MNHNS, CDR2 SASEGT. The V segment lost 7 bases and the J segment 2 bases; nucleotides outside the gene matches: 5. The CDR3 nucleotides read TGTGCCAGCAAGGGAGGGAAGGCTGGGGCCAACGTCCTGACTTTC. As protein: CASKGGKAGANVLTF.

This clone has a handful of counts. The genes are TRBV5-6 and TRBJ1-2; 7 bases align to TRBD1. V was clipped by 9 bases and J by 1 base; unmatched bases: 9. The CDR3 runs to 14 residues. Germline CDR1 reads SGHDT; CDR2 reads YYEEEE. The CDR3 is CATSRDRSNYGYTF. CDR3 nucleotide sequence: TGTGCCACCAGTAGGGACAGAAGTAACTATGGCTACACCTTC.

The chain recombines TRBV19 with TRBJ2-7; 7 bases fit TRBD2. J lost 5 bases, V lost 4 bases, and 11 bases had no gene match. Looked up from germline, CDR1 is LNHDA and CDR2 is SQIVND (reference sequence). The CDR3 runs 15 residues. In DNA, the CDR3 is TGTGCCAGTAGTACTATCGGGGAGGGCCGCAACGAGCAGTACTTC. This gives the protein CASSTIGEGRNEQYF.

The V gene is TRBV9, the J gene TRBJ2-3; 8 bases align to TRBD2. Germline values: CDR1 SGDLS, CDR2 YYNGEE. V dropped 0 bases and J dropped 3; count of bases not matched to a gene: 6. The CDR3 loop spans 16 amino acids. The CDR3 here is CASSVGTGGPTDTQYF. The DNA for the CDR3 is TGTGCCAGCAGCGTAGGAACGGGAGGGCCAACAGATACGCAGTATTTT. Full variable domain (remainder filled in from reference TRBV9 and TRBJ2-3): DSGVTQTPKHLITATGQRVTLRCSPRSGDLSVYWYQQSLDQGLQFLIQYYNGEERAKGNILERFSAQQFPDLHSELNLSSLELGDSALYFCASSVGTGGPTDTQYFGPGTRLTVL.

This clone was found a few times. The rearrangement uses TRBV4-1 and TRBJ2-7; D is undetermined. Germline lookup yields CDR1 MGHRA and CDR2 YSYEKL. V was shortened by 0 bases and J by 4 bases, with 13 bases between the two germline ends. The CDR3 runs 15 residues. The CDR3 DNA reads TGCGCCAGCAGCCAAGACGCGAGACCCGATTACGAGCAGTACTTC. Translation: CASSQDARPDYEQYF.

As concerns this clone: This same CDR3 is encoded by further DNA sequences in the sample. The chain uses TRBV5-1 and TRBJ1-5; D is perhaps TRBD1 (5 bases). Germline values: CDR1 SGHRS, CDR2 YFSETQ. Trimming stripped 2 bases from V and 4 bases from J, with 10 bases between. This CDR3 has 14 amino acids. The CDR3 coding sequence is TGCGCCAGCAGCTTAAGTGGGGGTAATCAGCCCCAGCATTTT. Its translation: CASSLSGGNQPQHF. The full variable domain, with the rest looked up from reference TRBV5-1 and TRBJ1-5, is KAGVTQTPRYLIKTRGQQVTLSCSPISGHRSVSWYQQTPGQGLQFLFEYFSETQRNKGNFPGRFSGRQFSNSRSEMNVSTLELGDSALYLCASSLSGGNQPQHFGDGTRLSIL.